This TCR beta chain was profiled in a study of tumor and adjacent non-tumor tissue in lung cancer (dated by TCRdb to between 2017 and 2018). The study in broad terms: Of the cohort, about 11 patients had adenocarcinoma, 2 had squamous cell carcinoma and 1 had small cell lung cancer. The study compared bulk TCRbeta repertoires from lung tumor tissue and matched distant non-tumor lung tissue of some 16 lung cancer patients. Sequencing produced about 130,000,000 productive TCRbeta reads in total, an average of about 4.17 million reads per sample. TCRbeta CDR3 sequencing was performed on 30 to 35 paired specimens, with one tumor sample and one normal lung sample collected per patient. The roughly 15 patients were aged roughly 30 to 80 years, included about ten men and 5 women, and had TNM stage I to III disease.

The library was generated by multiplex PCR. The sample was run on an Illumina HiSeq 2500. TCRbeta libraries were constructed through three rounds of nested PCR with primers (Table S4) according to protocols adapted from ARM-PCR. Before sequencing, PCR products of 200-500 bp were excised from the gel and purified with the QIAquick gel extraction kit. Turning to the authors' computational methods: Reads were cleaned with Trimmomatic, merged with FLASH into complete CDR3 sequences, and assigned to V(D)J germline segments with MiTCR. Clonal diversity was calculated as the inverse Simpson's index using VDJtools. A read counted as productive if the sequence was in-frame and lacked a premature stop codon. In TCRdb, the public reads were trimmed at Q25 with fastp and aligned with MiXCR, with productive beta chains retained. For every CDR3 protein sequence, its rows merge into one entry that carries the most common genes and DNA. TCRdb, not the authors, supplied the V and J calls. The sample table shows fewer than 85,000 distinct CDR3 sequences, and around 78% are seen once. Clones ranked in the top ten supply 28% of the sample.

The sample holds many counts of this clonotype. There is no known antigen for this receptor. The record has no base qualities; no much larger clone is one base away. From V the trimming removes 6 bases and from J it removes 4 bases, while the gene matches leave 11 bases of the junction unaccounted for. The CDR3 holds 15 amino acids from the cysteine to the phenylalanine. The DNA shown is the 45-base CDR3, in frame from base 1. Summary of the overall study and its limitations: In normal lung, the top 100 clones accounted for a significantly larger cumulative share of the repertoire than in tumor tissue. TCR diversity was significantly higher in younger patients, and greater tumor TCR diversity was associated with shorter overall survival and shorter disease-free survival. The cohort had only roughly 14 patients, and the authors noted that larger samples and more detailed clinical data are needed. Tumor tissue showed significantly higher TCR diversity (inverse Simpson) than normal lung tissue, at about 400 vs 150 (P = 0.0075, Mann-Whitney U test). Peripheral blood was not sequenced, so blood TCRbeta repertoires were not examined in the lung cancer patients of the study. The sequencing platform is not named in the methods, and unique molecular identifiers are not mentioned.

RNA was isolated from bulk, unsorted tissue, and RNA quality was assessed with a NanoDrop ND-1000 and an Agilent 2100. All donors had newly diagnosed lung cancer, had not received prior chemotherapy, and were admitted for thoracic surgery in China between August and November 2014. Patients with previous radiotherapy or chemotherapy, or with another concurrent cancer, were excluded from the study. Pieces of surgical tissue measuring about 1-2.2 cm3 were kept in RNAlater solution and stored at -80 degrees C until use. Recombination linked TRBV12-3 or TRBV12-4 to TRBJ2-5; 7 nucleotides in the junction match TRBD1. The TCR comes from a man in his fifties or sixties with non-small cell lung cancer. Sequencing was done on a sample of lung tumor tissue. The sequence in DNA is TGTGCCAGCAGCCCTAGACAGGGACCATCAGAGACCCAGTACTTC. Translation gives CASSPRQGPSETQYF.